The clone carrying this T cell receptor beta chain was seen only a few times. Sequencing was performed with immunoSEQ multiplex PCR; in TCRdb, only in-frame clones are kept and a portion is missing. The sample consists of about 77,000 clones, about nine tenths of them appearing once. The data stem from a study of T cell changes during pregnancy in multiple sclerosis. The sequence was obtained from a female donor with multiple sclerosis, enrolled in a pregnancy study. Specimen: peripheral blood, collected before pregnancy.

The CDR3 sequence is CASSQTTSNTGELFF. CDR3 coding DNA: TGTGCCAGCAGCCAAACGACTAGTAACACCGGGGAGCTGTTTTTT. The chain uses TRBV7-3 and TRBJ2-2, with D perhaps TRBD2 (6 bases). This CDR3 spans 15 amino acids. The germline V and J ends were trimmed by 5 bases and 2 bases, with 12 bases remaining between them. Germline CDR1 SGHTA, CDR2 FQGTGA.